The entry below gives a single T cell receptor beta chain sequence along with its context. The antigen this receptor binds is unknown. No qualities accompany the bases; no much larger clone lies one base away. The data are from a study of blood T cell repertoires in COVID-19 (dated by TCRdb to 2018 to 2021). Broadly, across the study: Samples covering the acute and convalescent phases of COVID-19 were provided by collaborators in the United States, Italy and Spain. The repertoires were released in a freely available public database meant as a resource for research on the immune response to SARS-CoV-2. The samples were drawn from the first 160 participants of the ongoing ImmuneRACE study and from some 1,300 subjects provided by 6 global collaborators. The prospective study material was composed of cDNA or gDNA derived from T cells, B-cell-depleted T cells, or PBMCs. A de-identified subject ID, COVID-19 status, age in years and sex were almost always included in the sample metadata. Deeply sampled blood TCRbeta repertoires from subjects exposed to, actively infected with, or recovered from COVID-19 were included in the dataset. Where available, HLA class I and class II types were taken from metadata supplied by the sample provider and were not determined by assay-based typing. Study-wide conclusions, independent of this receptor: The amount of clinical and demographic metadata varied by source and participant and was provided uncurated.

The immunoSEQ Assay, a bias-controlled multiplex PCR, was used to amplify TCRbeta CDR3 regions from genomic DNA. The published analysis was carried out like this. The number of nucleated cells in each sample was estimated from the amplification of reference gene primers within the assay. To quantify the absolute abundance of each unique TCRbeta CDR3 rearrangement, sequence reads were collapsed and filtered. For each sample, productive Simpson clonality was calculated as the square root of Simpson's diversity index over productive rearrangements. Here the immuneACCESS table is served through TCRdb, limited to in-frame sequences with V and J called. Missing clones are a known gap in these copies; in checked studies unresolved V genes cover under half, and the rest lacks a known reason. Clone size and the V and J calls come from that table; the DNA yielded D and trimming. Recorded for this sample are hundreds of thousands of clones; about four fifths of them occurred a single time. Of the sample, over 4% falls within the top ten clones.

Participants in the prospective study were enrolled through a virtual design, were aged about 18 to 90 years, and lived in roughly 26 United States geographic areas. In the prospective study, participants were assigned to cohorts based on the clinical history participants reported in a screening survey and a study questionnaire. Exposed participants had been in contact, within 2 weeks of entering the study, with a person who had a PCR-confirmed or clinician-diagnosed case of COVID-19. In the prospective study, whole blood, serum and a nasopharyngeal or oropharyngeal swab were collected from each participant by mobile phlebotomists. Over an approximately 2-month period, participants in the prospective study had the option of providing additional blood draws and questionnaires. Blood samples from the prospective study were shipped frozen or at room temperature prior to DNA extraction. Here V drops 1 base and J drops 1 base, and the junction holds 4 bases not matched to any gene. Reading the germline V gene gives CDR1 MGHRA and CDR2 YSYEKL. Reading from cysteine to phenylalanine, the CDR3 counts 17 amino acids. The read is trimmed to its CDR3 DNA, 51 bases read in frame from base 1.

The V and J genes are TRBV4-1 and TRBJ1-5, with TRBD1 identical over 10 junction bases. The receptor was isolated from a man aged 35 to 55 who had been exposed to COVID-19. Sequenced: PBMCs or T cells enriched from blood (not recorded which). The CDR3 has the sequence CASSQVWTGGSNQPQHF. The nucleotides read TGCGCCAGCAGCCAAGTTTGGACAGGGGGGAGCAATCAGCCCCAGCATTTT.